Listed below are T cell receptor beta chains from one sample, sequenced in a study of blood T cell repertoires in COVID-19. This table comes from immunoSEQ multiplex PCR, and its TCRdb copy is limited to in-frame clones, with some not included. This sample has over 200,000 clones; approximately 89% occur once, and the top ten carry about 5%. What was sequenced was peripheral blood. These TCRs come from a woman aged 40-49 years with acute or convalescent COVID-19. CDR3s include the opening cysteine and the closing phenylalanine or tryptophan. The D gene is left open where the match is weak. Clone size appears in some rows only: once, few, many, or a class for an expanded clone.

len	j_gene	abundance	d_gene	v_gene	CDR3aa	CDR3nt
15	TRBJ2-1	.	.	TRBV6-4	CASSTDRGSYNEQFF	TGTGCCAGCAGCACCGACAGAGGCTCCTACAATGAGCAGTTCTTC
15	TRBJ1-2	once	.	TRBV19	CASSTTGEVWYGYTF	TGTGCCAGTAGTACCACCGGGGAGGTTTGGTATGGCTACACCTTC
14	TRBJ1-2	.	.	TRBV7-9	CASSSRMGDYGYTF	TGTGCCAGCAGCTCCCGGATGGGAGACTATGGCTACACCTTC
16	TRBJ2-1	.	TRBD2	TRBV9	CASSPRLAGDHNEQFF	TGTGCCAGCAGCCCACGACTAGCGGGGGACCACAATGAGCAGTTCTTC
15	TRBJ1-1	.	.	TRBV11-2	CASSSIQKSNTEAFF	TGTGCCAGCAGCTCCATACAGAAATCCAACACTGAAGCTTTCTTT
16	TRBJ2-2	.	.	TRBV6-6	CASTLSTGWNTGELFF	TGTGCCAGCACCCTTTCTACAGGGTGGAACACCGGGGAGCTGTTTTTT
15	TRBJ2-1	.	.	TRBV6-5	CASSSPGVNGYEQFF	TGTGCCAGCAGTTCGCCAGGGGTCAACGGGTATGAGCAGTTCTTC
13	TRBJ1-2	.	TRBD1	TRBV14	CASSPTGGSGYTF	TGTGCCAGCAGCCCCACAGGGGGCAGTGGCTACACCTTC
13	TRBJ1-1	.	.	TRBV6-5	CASLRSGNTEAFF	TGTGCCAGCCTCAGGTCAGGGAACACTGAAGCTTTCTTT
12	TRBJ1-1	.	.	TRBV6-1	CASSDRVTEAFF	TGTGCCAGCAGTGACAGGGTGACTGAAGCTTTCTTT
14	TRBJ1-1	.	.	TRBV29-1	CSATESRSNTEAFF	TGCAGCGCGACAGAGTCGAGATCGAACACTGAAGCTTTCTTT
17	TRBJ1-5	few	TRBD1	TRBV7-2	CASSQGASFVGNQPQHF	TGTGCCAGCAGCCAGGGGGCGAGTTTTGTGGGCAATCAGCCCCAGCATTTT
14	TRBJ1-5	.	TRBD1	TRBV10-2	CASSESRGVRPQHF	TGCGCCAGCAGTGAGTCCAGGGGGGTACGGCCCCAGCATTTT
19	TRBJ2-3	.	.	TRBV2	CASSEAEAHQRVSTDTQYF	TGTGCCAGCAGTGAAGCGGAGGCCCACCAGCGGGTGAGCACAGATACGCAGTATTTT
15	TRBJ1-2	.	TRBD1	TRBV19	CASSMGTGVDYGYTF	TGTGCCAGTAGTATGGGGACAGGGGTTGACTATGGCTACACCTTC
15	TRBJ1-4	.	TRBD1	TRBV5-1	CASRRTGRNEEKLFF	TGCGCCAGCAGGCGGACAGGTCGAAACGAGGAAAAACTGTTTTTT
16	TRBJ2-2	.	TRBD1	TRBV7-2	CASSPRTGRGSRELFF	TGTGCCAGCAGCCCCCGGACAGGGAGAGGTTCGCGGGAGCTGTTTTTT
13	TRBJ2-2	.	.	TRBV7-3	CASSLLNTGELFF	TGTGCCAGCAGCTTACTTAACACCGGGGAGCTGTTTTTT
16	TRBJ2-3	once	.	TRBV9	CASSVEVAIPTDTQYF	TGTGCCAGCAGCGTAGAGGTAGCCATACCTACAGATACGCAGTATTTT
15	TRBJ1-4	.	TRBD1	TRBV5-1	CASSSGGSTNEKLFF	TGCGCCAGCAGCTCAGGGGGTTCTACTAATGAAAAACTGTTTTTT
13	TRBJ1-2	.	.	TRBV9	CASRLDMRYGYTF	TGTGCCAGCAGACTCGACATGCGTTATGGCTACACCTTC
17	TRBJ1-2	.	TRBD1	TRBV29-1	CSVRNRDRARANYGYTF	TGCAGCGTCCGAAATCGGGACAGGGCCCGAGCTAACTATGGCTACACCTTC
13	TRBJ1-2	.	.	TRBV5-4	CASSLVGGYGYTF	TGTGCCAGCAGCTTGGTTGGAGGCTATGGCTACACCTTC
14	TRBJ2-5	.	TRBD1	TRBV2	CASRQGQGWETQYF	TGTGCCAGCAGACAAGGACAGGGGTGGGAGACCCAGTACTTC
13	TRBJ1-2	.	.	TRBV13	CATTGQSGYGYTF	TGTGCCACCACCGGACAGTCGGGCTATGGCTACACCTTC
14	TRBJ1-2	.	.	TRBV5-1	CASSSVSVEYGYTF	TGCGCCAGCAGCTCGGTGAGCGTTGAGTATGGCTACACCTTC
16	TRBJ1-5	.	TRBD1	TRBV4-1	CASSQVGGVGNQPQHF	TGCGCCAGCAGCCAAGTAGGGGGCGTTGGCAATCAGCCCCAGCATTTT
16	TRBJ1-2	.	TRBD1	TRBV7-6	CASSLGPQGANYGYTF	TGTGCCAGCAGCTTAGGCCCACAGGGGGCTAACTATGGCTACACCTTC
13	TRBJ1-2	once	.	TRBV7-9	CASSTDRLYGYTF	TGTGCCAGCAGCACCGACAGGCTCTATGGCTACACCTTC
16	TRBJ1-4	.	TRBD1	TRBV24-1	CATSDGDSGTNEKLFF	TGTGCCACCAGTGACGGGGACAGTGGAACTAATGAAAAACTGTTTTTT
15	TRBJ2-3	.	TRBD2	TRBV6-2/TRBV6-3	CASSYRTSGGHTQYF	TGTGCCAGCAGTTACCGGACTAGCGGGGGACATACGCAGTATTTT
14	TRBJ1-2	.	.	TRBV29-1	CSVPGTGSNYGYTF	TGCAGCGTCCCCGGAACAGGTAGTAACTATGGCTACACCTTC
19	TRBJ2-3	.	TRBD2	TRBV11-2	CASSLKGLAGGPRVDTQYF	TGTGCCAGCAGCTTGAAAGGACTAGCGGGGGGGCCACGTGTAGATACGCAGTATTTT
14	TRBJ1-6	.	.	TRBV2	CASSVFQANSPLHF	TGTGCCAGCAGTGTGTTTCAGGCGAATTCACCCCTCCACTTT
14	TRBJ1-2	.	.	TRBV7-9	CASSLDIPEDGYTF	TGTGCCAGCAGCTTGGACATTCCGGAAGATGGCTACACCTTC
16	TRBJ1-2	.	.	TRBV6-5	CASSYSTWGPGYGYTF	TGTGCCAGCAGTTACTCGACGTGGGGGCCCGGCTATGGCTACACCTTC
12	TRBJ1-2	once	.	TRBV6-4	CASSDPRHGYTF	TGTGCCAGCAGTGACCCGCGGCATGGCTACACCTTC
15	TRBJ1-1	.	.	TRBV5-6	CASTDIRDTINQAFF	TGTGCCAGCACCGACATTCGGGACACGATAAATCAAGCTTTCTTT
15	TRBJ1-5	.	TRBD1	TRBV28	CASSQTGVRNQPQHF	TGTGCCAGCAGCCAAACAGGGGTGCGAAATCAGCCCCAGCATTTT
17	TRBJ2-3	once	TRBD1	TRBV10-3	CAISGTGGPSSTDTQYF	TGTGCCATCAGTGGGACAGGGGGCCCTTCTAGCACAGATACGCAGTATTTT
16	TRBJ1-1	.	.	TRBV7-9	CASSLGTGGMNTEAFF	TGTGCCAGCAGCTTAGGGACGGGGGGCATGAACACTGAAGCTTTCTTT
13	TRBJ2-1	.	.	TRBV5-4	CASSLVGGDEQFF	TGTGCCAGCAGCTTGGTCGGGGGAGATGAGCAGTTCTTC
16	TRBJ2-4	few	.	TRBV10-3	CAISESPGIAKNIQYF	TGTGCCATCAGTGAGTCGCCGGGGATAGCCAAAAACATTCAGTACTTC
15	TRBJ2-5	once	TRBD2	TRBV13	CASSSRGLAPETQYF	TGTGCCAGCAGCTCACGGGGACTAGCTCCAGAGACCCAGTACTTC
15	TRBJ2-1	.	TRBD2	TRBV19	CASSYRGGSYNEQFF	TGTGCCAGTAGTTATCGGGGGGGAAGCTACAATGAGCAGTTCTTC
15	TRBJ1-2	.	.	TRBV5-4	CASSPSPGQNYGYTF	TGTGCCAGCAGCCCCTCCCCCGGACAGAACTATGGCTACACCTTC
14	TRBJ1-2	.	TRBD1	TRBV3-1/TRBV3-2	CASSLGTGAYGYTF	TGTGCCAGCAGCCTAGGGACAGGGGCCTATGGCTACACCTTC
15	TRBJ1-1	.	.	TRBV5-4	CASSLGELLNTEAFF	TGTGCCAGCAGCTTGGGGGAGCTCTTGAACACTGAAGCTTTCTTT
16	TRBJ1-2	.	TRBD1	TRBV23-1	CASSQLVGTGEHGYTF	TGCGCCAGCAGTCAATTGGTCGGGACAGGAGAGCATGGCTACACCTTC
16	TRBJ1-2	.	TRBD1	TRBV10-3	CAISESRDSFYYGYTF	TGTGCCATCAGTGAGTCTAGGGACAGCTTTTACTATGGCTACACCTTC